This note documents a single TCR beta chain sequence. This entry comes from a study of shared clonotypes between healthy human individuals. Germline values: CDR1 LNHDA, CDR2 SQIVND (reference sequence). This CDR3 has 15 amino acids. With 6 bases removed from V and 0 bases from J, the gap between germline ends came to 9 bases. Using immunoSEQ multiplex PCR, the repertoire was profiled, and TCRdb retains in-frame clones only, with some absent. The table lists 2.3 million or so clones, 93% of them singletons. The sequenced sample was naive CD4+ T cells from PBMCs. Subset here: CD45RA+ positively selected. The rearrangement links TRBV19 to TRBJ2-6; D unresolved. This receptor was identified in a man aged 18-30 years in good health. Some clones in this sample may be carry-over from other donors' samples. The chain's CDR3 is CASRDAPSGANVLTF. CDR3 in DNA: TGTGCCAGTAGAGATGCGCCCTCTGGGGCCAACGTCCTGACTTTC.